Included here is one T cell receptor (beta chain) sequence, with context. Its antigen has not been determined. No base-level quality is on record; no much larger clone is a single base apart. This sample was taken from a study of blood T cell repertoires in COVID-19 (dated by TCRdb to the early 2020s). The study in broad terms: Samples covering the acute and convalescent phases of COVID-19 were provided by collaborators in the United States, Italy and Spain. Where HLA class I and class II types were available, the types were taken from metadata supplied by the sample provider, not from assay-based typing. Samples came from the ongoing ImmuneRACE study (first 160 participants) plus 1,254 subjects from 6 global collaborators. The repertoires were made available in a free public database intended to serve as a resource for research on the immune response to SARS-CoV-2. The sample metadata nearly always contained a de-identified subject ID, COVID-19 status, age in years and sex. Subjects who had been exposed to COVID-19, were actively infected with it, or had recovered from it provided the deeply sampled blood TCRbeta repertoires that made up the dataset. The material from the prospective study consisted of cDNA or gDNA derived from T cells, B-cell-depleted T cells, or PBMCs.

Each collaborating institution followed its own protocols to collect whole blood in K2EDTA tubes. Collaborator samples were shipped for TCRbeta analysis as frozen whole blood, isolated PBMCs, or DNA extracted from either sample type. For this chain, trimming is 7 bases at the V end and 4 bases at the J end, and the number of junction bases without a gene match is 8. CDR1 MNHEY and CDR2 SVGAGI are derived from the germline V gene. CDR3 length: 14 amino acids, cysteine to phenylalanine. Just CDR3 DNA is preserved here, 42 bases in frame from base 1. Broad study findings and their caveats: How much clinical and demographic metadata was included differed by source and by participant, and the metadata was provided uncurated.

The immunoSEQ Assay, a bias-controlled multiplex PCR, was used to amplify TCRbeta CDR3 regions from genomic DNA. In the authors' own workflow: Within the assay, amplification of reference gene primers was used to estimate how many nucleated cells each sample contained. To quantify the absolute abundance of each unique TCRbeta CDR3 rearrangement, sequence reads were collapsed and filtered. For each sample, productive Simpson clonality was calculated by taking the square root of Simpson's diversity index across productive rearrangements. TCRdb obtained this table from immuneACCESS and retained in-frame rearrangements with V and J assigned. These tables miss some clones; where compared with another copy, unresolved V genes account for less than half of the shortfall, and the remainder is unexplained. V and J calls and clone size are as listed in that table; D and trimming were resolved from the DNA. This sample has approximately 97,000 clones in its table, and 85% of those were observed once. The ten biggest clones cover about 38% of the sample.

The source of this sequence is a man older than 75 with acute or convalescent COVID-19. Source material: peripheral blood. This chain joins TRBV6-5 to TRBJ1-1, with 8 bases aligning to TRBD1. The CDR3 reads CASISGGGGTEAFF. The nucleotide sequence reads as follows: TGTGCCAGCATCTCAGGGGGCGGAGGCACTGAAGCTTTCTTT.